A selection of T cell receptor beta chains follows, all from one sample in a study of cytomegalovirus exposure and HLA in healthy donors. Method: immunoSEQ multiplex PCR; TCRdb's copy keeps in-frame clones and lacks some. The table lists some 120,000 clones, around four fifths of them singletons. Specimen: PBMCs. The receptors stem from a man younger than 30 in good health and CMV-seropositive. CDR3s include the opening cysteine and the closing phenylalanine or tryptophan. Fields, in order: clone size, V gene, CDR3 protein. Size is omitted from some rows. Given values are once, few, many or a class for expanded clones.

>-|TRBV27
CASSLTGGNTEAFF
>-|TRBV6-1
CASSERSQRFISNQPQHF
>-|TRBV6-5
CASSPQGVPYEQYF
>once|TRBV10-1
CASSATPGAGGLSSYEQYF
>-|TRBV5-6
CASSLGRAGRNTEAFF
>few|TRBV6-5
CASSRDRFRSEQYF
>once|TRBV28
CASEVGGAGYNQPQHF
>once|TRBV18
CASSPSEETQYF
>few|TRBV18
CASALRGSSTDTQYF
>-|TRBV13
CASSPQATGSFEAFF
>once|TRBV18
CASSPAGGSTSNYGYTF
>-|TRBV28
CASSFLGLVNTGELFF
>-|TRBV25-1
CASSETGESYEQYF
>-|TRBV5-1
CASSLQAGDGYTF
>once|TRBV6-1
CASSGQGAGELFF
>-|TRBV6-1
CASSKDRNNSPLHF
>-|TRBV7-9
CASSLDPGSYGYTF
>-|TRBV9
CASSPYGGDPLVTQYF
>few|TRBV5-4
CASSPRGGRVEKLFF
>once|TRBV6-4
CASSDVQGSTDTQYF
>-|TRBV19
CASTTTRSLVEAFF
>-|TRBV19
CASRRGLDEQFF
>few|TRBV10-3
CAISRVGEKLFF
>few|TRBV6-5
CASSSRTSPLHF
>-|TRBV15
CATSRAGTGYTGELFF